The clone carrying this T cell receptor (beta chain) was observed a handful of times. The record originates from a study of blood T cell repertoires in COVID-19. Measured with immunoSEQ multiplex PCR; TCRdb has only the in-frame clones, and not every one. There are over 100,000 clones in the sample; 75% to 90% occur only once, and approximately 7% lies in the top ten. V lost 11 bases and J 4 bases, leaving 15 bases between the germline ends. CDR3 size: 13 residues. The rearrangement joins TRBV12-3 or TRBV12-4 to TRBJ2-1, with D possibly TRBD1 on 5 matching bases. The TCR sequence derives from a woman in her forties or fifties with acute or convalescent COVID-19. Sample: peripheral blood. In DNA form, the CDR3 reads TGTGCCGCAACTCGACAGATTTACAATGAGCAGTTCTTC. It is translated as CAATRQIYNEQFF.